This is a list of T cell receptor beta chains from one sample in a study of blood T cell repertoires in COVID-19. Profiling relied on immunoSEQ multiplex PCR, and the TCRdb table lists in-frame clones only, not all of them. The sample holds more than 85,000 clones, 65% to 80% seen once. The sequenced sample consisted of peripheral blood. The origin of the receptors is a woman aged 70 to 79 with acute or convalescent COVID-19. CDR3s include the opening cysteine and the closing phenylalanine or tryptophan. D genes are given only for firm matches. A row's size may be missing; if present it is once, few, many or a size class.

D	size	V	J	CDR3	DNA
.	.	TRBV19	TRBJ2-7	CASSIGEVSYEQYF	TGTGCCAGTAGTATCGGGGAGGTCTCCTACGAGCAGTACTTC
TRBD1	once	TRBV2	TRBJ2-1	CASTPSGTAHNEQFF	TGTGCCAGCACCCCCTCCGGGACAGCCCACAATGAGCAGTTCTTC
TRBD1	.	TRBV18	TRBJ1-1	CASSPGAGGAWGTEAFF	TGTGCCAGCTCACCAGGGGCAGGGGGCGCGTGGGGGACTGAAGCTTTCTTT
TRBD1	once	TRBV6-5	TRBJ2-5	CASTLRGRETQYF	TGTGCCAGCACCCTCAGGGGGCGGGAGACCCAGTACTTC
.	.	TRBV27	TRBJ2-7	CASSSPPLSEQYF	TGTGCCAGCAGTTCCCCCCCCTTGAGCGAGCAGTACTTC
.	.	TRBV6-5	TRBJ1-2	CASSYSAGPDLYGYTF	TGTGCCAGCAGTTACTCGGCTGGGCCTGACCTCTATGGCTACACCTTC
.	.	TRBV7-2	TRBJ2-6	CASSLDRVGSGGANVLTF	TGTGCCAGCAGCTTAGACAGGGTGGGGTCTGGTGGGGCCAACGTCCTGACTTTC
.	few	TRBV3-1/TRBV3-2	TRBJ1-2	CASSQDRGRGGYTF	TGTGCCAGCAGCCAAGATCGTGGCAGGGGTGGCTACACCTTC
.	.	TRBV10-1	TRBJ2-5	CASSESRGETQYF	TGCGCCAGCAGTGAGTCGAGGGGGGAGACCCAGTACTTC
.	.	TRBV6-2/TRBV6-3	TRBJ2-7	CASSVLYRASEQYF	TGTGCCAGCAGCGTTCTCTACAGGGCGTCCGAGCAGTACTTC
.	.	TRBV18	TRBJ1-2	CASSPGAGQLYGYTF	TGTGCCAGCTCACCAGGCGCAGGCCAACTCTATGGCTACACCTTC
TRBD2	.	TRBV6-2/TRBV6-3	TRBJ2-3	CASSPGLADTQYF	TGTGCCAGCAGCCCTGGACTAGCAGATACGCAGTATTTT
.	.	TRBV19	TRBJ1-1	CASSPDPGGTEAFF	TGTGCCAGTAGCCCGGACCCGGGGGGGACTGAAGCTTTCTTT
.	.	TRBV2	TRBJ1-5	CASSELRSNQPQHF	TGTGCCAGCAGTGAACTGCGCAGCAATCAGCCCCAGCATTTT
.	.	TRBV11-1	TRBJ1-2	CASSLSSVGYGYTF	TGTGCCAGCAGCTTATCTTCGGTCGGCTATGGCTACACCTTC
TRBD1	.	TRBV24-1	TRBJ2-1	CATGRRGQGVGEQFF	TGTGCCACCGGAAGGAGAGGACAGGGTGTCGGTGAGCAGTTCTTC
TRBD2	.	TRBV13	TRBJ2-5	CASSLGGTSGGRVTQYF	TGTGCCAGCAGCTTAGGTGGGACTAGCGGAGGCCGGGTAACCCAGTACTTC
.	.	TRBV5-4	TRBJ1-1	CASSLERDTEAFF	TGTGCCAGCAGCTTGGAACGGGACACTGAAGCTTTCTTT
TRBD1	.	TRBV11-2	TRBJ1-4	CASSSGQQPHFGEKLFF	TGTGCCAGCAGCTCGGGACAGCAACCTCACTTCGGTGAAAAACTGTTTTTT
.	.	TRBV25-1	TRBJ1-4	CASRSGINEKLFF	TGTGCCAGCAGATCCGGGATTAATGAAAAATTGTTTTTT
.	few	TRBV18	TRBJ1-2	CASSPLIDRLHGYTF	TGTGCCAGCTCACCACTCATTGACAGGCTTCATGGCTACACCTTC
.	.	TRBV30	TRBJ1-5	CAWRSDSSNQPQHF	TGTGCCTGGAGGTCCGACAGTAGCAATCAGCCCCAGCATTTT
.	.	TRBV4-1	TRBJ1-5	CASSLNRASNQPQHF	TGCGCCAGCAGCCTAAACAGGGCAAGCAATCAGCCCCAGCATTTT
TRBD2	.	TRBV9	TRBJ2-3	CASRSPSGDPGDTQYF	TGTGCCAGCAGGTCGCCTAGCGGGGATCCTGGAGATACGCAGTATTTT
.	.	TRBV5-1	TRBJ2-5	CASSPGGPPETQYF	TGCGCCAGCAGCCCCGGGGGGCCGCCAGAGACCCAGTACTTC
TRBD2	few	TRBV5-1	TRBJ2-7	CPRLRRWGGRGGQQYF	TGCCCCCGCTTGCGCCGTTGGGGGGGCCGGGGGGGGCAGCAGTACTTC
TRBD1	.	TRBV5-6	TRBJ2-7	CASGRGRLNEQYF	TGTGCCAGCGGCAGGGGGCGCCTGAACGAGCAGTACTTC
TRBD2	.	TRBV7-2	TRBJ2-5	CASSLAPTSGETQYF	TGTGCCAGCAGCTTAGCCCCCACTAGCGGGGAGACCCAGTACTTC
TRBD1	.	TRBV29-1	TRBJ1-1	CSVPPGQGSTNTEAFF	TGCAGCGTTCCACCCGGACAGGGGAGTACGAACACTGAAGCTTTCTTT
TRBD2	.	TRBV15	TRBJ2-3	CATSRVGRGADTQYF	TGTGCCACCAGCAGAGTTGGGCGGGGGGCCGATACGCAGTATTTT
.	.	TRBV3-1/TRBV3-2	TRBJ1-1	CASSLQTGRATEAFF	TGTGCCAGCAGCCTGCAAACAGGGAGGGCCACTGAAGCTTTCTTT
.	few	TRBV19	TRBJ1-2	CASSIRGGGYTF	TGTGCCAGTAGTATTCGGGGAGGTGGCTACACCTTC
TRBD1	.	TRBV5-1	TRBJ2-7	CASSSSDRVTNSYEQYF	TGCGCCAGCAGCAGTTCAGACAGGGTGACCAATTCCTACGAGCAGTACTTC
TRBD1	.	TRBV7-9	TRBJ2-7	CASSSRTGASEQYF	TGTGCCAGCAGCTCTCGGACAGGGGCCTCCGAGCAGTACTTC
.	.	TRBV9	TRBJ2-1	CASSVVGLPEAEQFF	TGTGCCAGCAGCGTAGTTGGTCTCCCTGAGGCTGAGCAGTTCTTC
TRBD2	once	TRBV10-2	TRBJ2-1	CASRTSGGLYNEQFF	TGCGCCAGCCGTACTAGCGGGGGCCTCTACAATGAGCAGTTCTTC
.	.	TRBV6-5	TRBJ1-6	CASSYTAAGYNSPLHF	TGTGCCAGCAGTTACACAGCAGCGGGCTATAATTCACCCCTCCACTTT
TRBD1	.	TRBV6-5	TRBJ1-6	CASSYFQGQGNSPLHF	TGTGCCAGCAGTTACTTCCAGGGACAGGGTAATTCACCCCTCCACTTT
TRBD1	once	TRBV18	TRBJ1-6	CASSIGTGGILSPLHF	TGTGCCAGCTCAATCGGGACAGGGGGCATCCTTTCACCCCTCCACTTT
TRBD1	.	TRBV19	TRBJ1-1	CASYPRKGQSSRYTEAFF	TGTGCCAGTTACCCCCGTAAGGGACAGTCCTCTCGGTACACTGAAGCTTTCTTT
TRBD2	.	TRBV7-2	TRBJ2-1	CASSLRESYNEQFF	TGTGCCAGCTCTCTGCGGGAGAGTTACAATGAGCAGTTCTTC
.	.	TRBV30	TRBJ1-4	CAASPLDRTNEKLFF	TGTGCCGCCTCCCCTCTCGACAGAACTAATGAAAAACTGTTTTTT
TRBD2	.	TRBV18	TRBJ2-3	CASSLRSTSGGTDTQYF	TGTGCCAGCTCACTTCGTTCGACTAGCGGGGGCACAGATACGCAGTATTTT
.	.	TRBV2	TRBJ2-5	CASSLSGLQETQYF	TGTGCCAGCAGCCTGAGTGGGCTACAAGAGACCCAGTACTTC
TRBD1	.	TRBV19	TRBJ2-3	CASSLGQGERDTQYF	TGTGCCAGTAGTTTGGGACAGGGGGAGCGGGATACGCAGTATTTT
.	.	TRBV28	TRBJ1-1	CASSLLGGRAEAFF	TGTGCCAGCAGTTTATTGGGAGGAAGGGCTGAAGCTTTCTTT
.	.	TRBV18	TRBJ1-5	CASSPPSGGAGNQPQHF	TGTGCCAGCTCACCACCTAGCGGGGGTGCCGGCAATCAGCCCCAGCATTTT
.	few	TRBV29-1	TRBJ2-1	CSVERVDFNEQFF	TGCAGCGTTGAGAGGGTTGATTTCAATGAGCAGTTCTTC
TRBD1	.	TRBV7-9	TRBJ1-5	CASSLGQGAMQPQHF	TGTGCCAGCAGCTTAGGTCAGGGGGCAATGCAGCCCCAGCATTTT
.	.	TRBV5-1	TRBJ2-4	CASSEAVAKNIQYF	TGCGCCAGCAGCGAGGCTGTAGCCAAAAACATTCAGTACTTC